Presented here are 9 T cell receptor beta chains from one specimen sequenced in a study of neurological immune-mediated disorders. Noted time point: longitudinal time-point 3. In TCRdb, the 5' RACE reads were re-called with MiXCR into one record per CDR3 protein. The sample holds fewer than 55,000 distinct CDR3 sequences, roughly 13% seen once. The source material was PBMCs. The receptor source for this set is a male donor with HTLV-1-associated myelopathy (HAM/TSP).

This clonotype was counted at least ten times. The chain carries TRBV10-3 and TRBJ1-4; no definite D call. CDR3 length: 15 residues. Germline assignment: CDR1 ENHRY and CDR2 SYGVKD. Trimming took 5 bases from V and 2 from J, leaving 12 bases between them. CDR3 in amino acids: CAISSTGRTNEKLFF. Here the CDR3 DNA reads TGTGCCATCAGTTCGACGGGAAGGACTAATGAAAAACTGTTTTTT.

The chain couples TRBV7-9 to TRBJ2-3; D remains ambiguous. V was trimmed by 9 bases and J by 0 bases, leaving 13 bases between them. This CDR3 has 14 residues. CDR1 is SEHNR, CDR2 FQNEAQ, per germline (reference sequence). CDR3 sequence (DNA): TGTGCCAGGGGGTGCATAAGAAGCACAGATACGCAGTATTTT. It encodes CARGCIRSTDTQYF.

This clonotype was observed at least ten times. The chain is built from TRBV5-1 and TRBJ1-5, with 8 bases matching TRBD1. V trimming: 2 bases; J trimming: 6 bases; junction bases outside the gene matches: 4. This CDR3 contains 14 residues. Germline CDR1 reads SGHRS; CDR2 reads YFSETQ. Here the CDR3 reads CASSLQGGGQPQHF. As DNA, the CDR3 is TGCGCCAGCAGCTTACAGGGGGGAGGTCAGCCCCAGCATTTT.

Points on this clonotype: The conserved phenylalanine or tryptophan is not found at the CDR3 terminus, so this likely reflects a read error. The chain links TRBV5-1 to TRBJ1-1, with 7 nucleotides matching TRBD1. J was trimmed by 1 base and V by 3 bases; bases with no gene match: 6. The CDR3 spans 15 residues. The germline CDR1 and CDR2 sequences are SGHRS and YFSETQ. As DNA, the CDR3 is TGCGCCAGCAGCTGGGGACAGAGGGGGAACACTGAAGCTTTCCTT. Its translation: CASSWGQRGNTEAFL.

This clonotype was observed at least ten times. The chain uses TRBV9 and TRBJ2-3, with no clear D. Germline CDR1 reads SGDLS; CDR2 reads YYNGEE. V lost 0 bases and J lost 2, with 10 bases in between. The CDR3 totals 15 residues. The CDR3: CASSVEDGDTDTQYF. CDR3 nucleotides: TGTGCCAGCAGCGTAGAAGACGGAGACACAGATACGCAGTATTTT.

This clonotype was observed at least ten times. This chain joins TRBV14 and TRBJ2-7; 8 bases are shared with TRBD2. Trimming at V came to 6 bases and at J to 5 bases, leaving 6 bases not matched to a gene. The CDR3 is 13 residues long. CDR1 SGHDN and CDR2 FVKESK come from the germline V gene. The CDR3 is CASRRAGEDEQYF. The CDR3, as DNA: TGTGCCAGCAGGAGAGCGGGGGAAGACGAGCAGTACTTC. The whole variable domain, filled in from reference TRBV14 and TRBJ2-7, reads EAGVTQFPSHSVIEKGQTVTLRCDPISGHDNLYWYRRVMGKEIKFLLHFVKESKQDESGMPNNRFLAERTGGTYSTLKVQPAELEDSGVYFCASRRAGEDEQYFGPGTRLTVT.

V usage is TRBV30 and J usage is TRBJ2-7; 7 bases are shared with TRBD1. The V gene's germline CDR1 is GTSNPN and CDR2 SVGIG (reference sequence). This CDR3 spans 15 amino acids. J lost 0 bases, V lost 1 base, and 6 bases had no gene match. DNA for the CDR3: TGTGCCTGGAGTGCACAGGGGTATTACTCCTACGAGCAGTACTTC. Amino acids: CAWSAQGYYSYEQYF.

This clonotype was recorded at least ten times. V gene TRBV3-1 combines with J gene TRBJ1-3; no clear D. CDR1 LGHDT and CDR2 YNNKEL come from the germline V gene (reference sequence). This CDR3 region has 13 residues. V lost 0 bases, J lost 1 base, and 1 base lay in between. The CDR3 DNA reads TGTGCCAGCAGCCAAGATTCTGGAAACACCATATATTTT. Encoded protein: CASSQDSGNTIYF.

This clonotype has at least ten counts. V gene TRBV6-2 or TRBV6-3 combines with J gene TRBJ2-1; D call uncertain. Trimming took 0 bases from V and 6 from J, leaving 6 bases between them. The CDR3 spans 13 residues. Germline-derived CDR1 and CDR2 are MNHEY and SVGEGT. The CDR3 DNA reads TGTGCCAGCAGTTACTCTTACTTCAATGAGCAGTTCTTC. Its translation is CASSYSYFNEQFF.